The sequence of this T cell receptor (beta chain) was determined in a study of T-cell reconstitution after alpha-beta-depleted transplantation in children. Study results and caveats: Where some patients showed high TCRbeta diversity at day 60, it came from recipient T cells and thymic progenitors that had survived. Two months or so post-transplant, alpha-beta T cells reportedly derived from several hundred expanded graft clones. T-cell counts and diversity at one year following transplant were attributed mainly to newly produced T cells.

Of note for this clonotype: Its cognate antigen is unknown.

With 1 base removed from V and 0 bases from J, the gap between germline ends came to 13 bases. The CDR3 consists of 17 residues. A library of TCRbeta sequences, prepared with unique molecular identifiers, was generated. From the PCR reads, TCRdb called clonotypes with MiXCR, one entry per CDR3 protein. The sample holds about 980,000 distinct CDR3 sequences, about 29% seen once. The V gene is TRBV12-3 or TRBV12-4, the J gene TRBJ1-5; no reliable D call. The specimen comprised PBMCs, mostly from graft donor cells, sampled 360 days after TCRalphabeta/CD19-depleted stem cell transplant. The receptor comes from a boy under three years old who had a stem cell transplant for SCID, so the T cells may come from the graft donor. In DNA form, the CDR3 reads TGTGCCAGCAGTTTAGATCGGTGGGGATATAGCAATCAGCCCCAGCATTTT. Amino acid sequence: CASSLDRWGYSNQPQHF.